This T cell receptor (beta chain) was retrieved from a study of cytomegalovirus exposure and HLA in healthy donors. Study findings and constraints: It has been reported that TCR beta sequences accurately predicted the HLA-A and HLA-B alleles of most subjects. Analyses of presence and absence presupposed an approximately uniform sequencing depth across donors.

Notes on this clone: What it binds is not known.

60 Vbeta and 13 Jbeta primers were used in PCR. TCRdb keeps only in-frame clones here, not all; method: immunoSEQ multiplex PCR. This sample has under 200,000 clones, with around 78% found just once. Material for sequencing was PBMCs. This clonotype was obtained from a woman in her thirties in good health and CMV-seropositive.

This chain's CDR3 is CASSVGGQGNYGYTF. The DNA of the CDR3 is TGTGCCAGCAGCGTAGGGGGGCAGGGTAACTATGGCTACACCTTC. The genes are TRBV9 and TRBJ1-2; D possibly corresponds to TRBD1 (6 bases). V was shortened by 0 bases and J by 1 base, with 10 bases between the two germline ends. Germline V gene data show CDR1 as SGDLS and CDR2 as YYNGEE. CDR3 size: 15 residues.